The 14 T cell receptor beta chains below come from one sample, sequenced in a study of beta chain features in type 1 diabetes (dated by TCRdb to the late 2010s). Findings and caveats that apply to the study as a whole: A moderate but significant shortening of TCRB CDR3 length was observed in type 1 diabetes patients in all four CD4+ subsets.

Library construction relied on the immunoSEQ multiplex PCR assay. The High Capacity cDNA Reverse Transcription Kit was used to reverse transcribe all of the isolated RNA, meaning that expressed TCRB transcripts were what got sequenced. Held by TCRdb, this immuneACCESS table contains in-frame sequences only and omits some clones. Under half of the omission traces to an unresolved V gene where checked; the cause of the rest is unknown. The sample table records some 370,000 clones; 8% to 10% of these occur just once. The ten largest clones capture 0.6% of the sample. The antigens of these receptors remain unknown. Source material: central memory CD4+ T cells from blood. Every receptor here comes from a man younger than 45 with type 1 diabetes.

The chain is built from TRBV11-1 and TRBJ2-1; 9 bases match TRBD2. This CDR3 region has 15 residues. V was clipped by 3 bases and J by 1 base; unmatched bases: 1. CDR1 and CDR2 (germline): SGHAT, FQDESV (reference sequence). CDR3 nucleotides: TGTGCCAGCAGCTTGCGGGAGGGGTCCTACAATGAGCAGTTCTTC. Translation gives CASSLREGSYNEQFF.

The chain carries TRBV6-4 and TRBJ2-1, with D perhaps matching TRBD2 (6 bases). CDR3 length: 16 amino acids. V was pared by 2 bases and J by 6 bases, with 17 bases between. Germline CDR1 is MRHNA and CDR2 is SNTAGT. The CDR3 sequence is CASSDAGSAGINEQFF. The CDR3 DNA reads as TGTGCCAGCAGTGACGCAGGGAGTGCGGGAATCAATGAGCAGTTCTTC.

The chain recombines TRBV11-2 with TRBJ2-5, with 12 nucleotides matching TRBD2. Trimming at V came to 7 bases and at J to 2 bases, leaving 11 bases not matched to a gene. This CDR3 contains 17 residues. The germline V gene encodes CDR1 SGHAT and CDR2 FQNNGV. The CDR3 DNA follows: TGTGCCAGCAACCCCGGACTAGCGGGAATACTTCAAGAGACCCAGTACTTC. Translation gives CASNPGLAGILQETQYF.

This clone was counted a few times. The chain joins TRBV6-5 to TRBJ1-5, with 7 positions matching TRBD1. CDR1 is MNHEY and CDR2 is SVGAGI in the germline V gene. The junction had 6 bases not matched to a gene; V was cut back by 5 bases and J by 5 bases. The CDR3 runs to 14 residues. CDR3 sequence reads: CASSKTGNYQPQHF. CDR3 nucleotide sequence: TGTGCCAGCAGTAAGACAGGGAATTATCAGCCCCAGCATTTT.

This clone was seen more than once but under ten times. The rearrangement joins TRBV18 to TRBJ1-1; possibly TRBD1 for D (6 bases). Trimming took off 5 bases at V and 1 base at J, with 8 bases between the two ends. Germline values: CDR1 KGHSH, CDR2 LQKENI. This CDR3 is 13 amino acids long. CDR3 protein: CASSDRTNTEAFF. The CDR3 DNA reads as TGTGCCAGCTCAGACAGGACGAACACTGAAGCTTTCTTT.

The chain carries TRBV28 and TRBJ2-7; D is perhaps TRBD1 (5 bases). Germline V CDR1 and CDR2: MDHEN, SYDVKM. Trimming left V 11 bases short and J 3 bases short, with 17 bases between. The CDR3 loop spans 13 amino acids. The DNA of the CDR3 is TGTGCCTCTCTAGGGGCGACAGTCTACGAGCAGTACTTC. Translation gives CASLGATVYEQYF. Full variable domain (missing parts from reference TRBV28 and TRBJ2-7): DVKVTQSSRYLVKRTGEKVFLECVQDMDHENMFWYRQDPGLGLRLIYFSYDVKMKEKGDIPEGYSVSREKKERFSLILESASTNQTSMYLCASLGATVYEQYFGPGTRLTVT.

In its sample, this clone was seen a few times. CDR3 bases: TGCGCCAGCAGCTTGGCCGGTGACCCGAGAAATGAAAAACTGTTTTTT. It encodes CASSLAGDPRNEKLFF. V gene TRBV5-1 combines with J gene TRBJ1-4; D is unclear. The CDR3 sequence is 16 residues long. Trimming stripped 0 bases from V and 5 bases from J, with 14 bases between. CDR1 is SGHRS, CDR2 YFSETQ, per germline.

This clone was seen a handful of times. This rearrangement joins TRBV5-1 to TRBJ2-7; maybe TRBD2 (5 bases). The CDR3 is 14 residues long. Trimming shortened V by 6 bases and J by 3 bases, and 16 bases separated the two germline ends. Germline CDR1 and CDR2: SGHRS and YFSETQ. The DNA of the CDR3 is TGCGCCAGCAACCCCGACGGGAATAGCTACGAGCAGTACTTC. This sequence encodes CASNPDGNSYEQYF.

This rearrangement joins TRBV18 to TRBJ2-7; TRBD2 aligns across 7 bases. This CDR3 contains 16 residues. Germline-derived CDR1 and CDR2 are KGHSH and LQKENI. V trimming: 3 bases; J trimming: 3 bases; junction bases outside the gene matches: 11. CDR3 sequence reads: CASSPSWGGIGYEQYF. The DNA for the CDR3 is TGTGCCAGCTCACCGTCCTGGGGAGGGATTGGCTACGAGCAGTACTTC.

The chain recombines TRBV6-1 with TRBJ2-5, with a tentative D call TRBD1 (5 bases). CDR3 length equals 14 residues. Per the germline V gene, CDR1 is MNHNS and CDR2 is SASEGT. Trimming removed 4 bases from V and 5 bases from J, with 14 bases in between. DNA of the CDR3: TGTGCCAGCAGTGTTGGGCAGGGTATGGAGACCCAGTACTTC. This encodes CASSVGQGMETQYF.

In this sample, this clone turned up a few times. The chain joins TRBV5-1 to TRBJ2-7; possibly TRBD2 for D (6 bases). The CDR3 length is 16 residues. V dropped 0 bases and J dropped 2 bases, with 15 bases sitting between them. CDR1 is SGHRS and CDR2 is YFSETQ in the germline V gene. The CDR3 coding sequence is TGCGCCAGCAGCTTGGGGGCTAGCGCAGTTGCCTACGAGCAGTACTTC. It is translated as CASSLGASAVAYEQYF.

This chain connects TRBV6-5 to TRBJ2-7; 7 bases map to TRBD1. This CDR3 contains 15 residues. V dropped 6 bases and J dropped 3; count of bases not matched to a gene: 11. Looked up from germline, CDR1 is MNHEY and CDR2 is SVGAGI. This chain's CDR3 is CASRSSGTALYEQYF. For the CDR3, the DNA is TGTGCCAGCAGATCCTCCGGGACAGCCCTCTACGAGCAGTACTTC.

There are a few counts of this clone. This chain links TRBV5-1 with TRBJ2-2; D perhaps matches TRBD1 (5 bases). The CDR3 has 14 amino acids. Per germline, CDR1 SGHRS and CDR2 YFSETQ. Trimming pared 9 bases from V and 2 bases from J, leaving 14 bases between. The DNA of the CDR3 is TGCGCCACCAGGGTTCTTGGTAACACCGGGGAGCTGTTTTTT. Residues: CATRVLGNTGELFF.

The CDR3 sequence: CASSPHGVSNQPQHF. DNA for the CDR3: TGTGCCAGCAGCCCACACGGGGTTAGCAATCAGCCCCAGCATTTT. The rearrangement uses TRBV5-6 and TRBJ1-5; D call uncertain. V lost 4 bases and J lost 0, with 11 bases in between. The V gene's germline CDR1 is SGHDT and CDR2 YYEEEE. CDR3 size: 15 residues.